What follows are 20 T cell receptor beta chains derived from one specimen sequenced in a study of blood T cell repertoires in COVID-19 (dated by TCRdb to about 2020). The library was prepared using the immunoSEQ multiplex PCR assay. Sourced from immuneACCESS, this table was stored by TCRdb with only in-frame sequences that have V and J called. A share of the clones is absent; for the studies checked, an unresolved V gene accounts for under half, and the remainder has no known explanation. Recorded for this sample are some 200,000 clones; 86% of them occurred a single time. Roughly 2% of the sample is in the top ten clones. Sequencing input: peripheral blood. The receptors stem from a woman aged 45-59 years with acute or convalescent COVID-19.

The chain couples TRBV9 to TRBJ2-1; 9 positions match TRBD2. Germline assignment: CDR1 SGDLS and CDR2 YYNGEE. After removal of 3 bases from V and 1 base from J, the junction contained 5 bases not matched to a gene. CDR3 length equals 16 residues. CDR3 DNA: TGTGCCAGCAGCGCTAGCGGGGCCCATTCCTACAATGAGCAGTTCTTC. This gives the protein CASSASGAHSYNEQFF.

This chain uses TRBV7-8 with TRBJ2-7; 7 bases map to TRBD1. V shed 0 bases, J shed 4 bases, and the junction held 6 bases outside the gene matches. Germline V CDR1 and CDR2: SGHVS, FQNEAQ. The CDR3 is 15 amino acids. The CDR3 DNA reads TGTGCCAGCAGCTTAGCGCAGGGACAGTTTTACGAGCAGTACTTC. It codes for CASSLAQGQFYEQYF.

This chain joins TRBV30 and TRBJ1-4; D is possibly TRBD1 (5 bases). The CDR3 covers 13 residues. The germline V and J ends were trimmed by 2 bases and 3 bases, with 7 bases remaining between them. Germline CDR1 GTSNPN, CDR2 SVGIG (reference sequence). The CDR3 coding sequence is TGTGCCTGGAGTACGGGGGCTAATGAAAAACTGTTTTTT. Encoded protein: CAWSTGANEKLFF.

This clone was detected once. This sequence joins TRBV2 and TRBJ2-5; unclear D gene. The CDR3 has 12 amino acids. Germline V gene sequence: CDR1 SNHLY, CDR2 FYNNEI. Trimming cost V 5 bases and J 2 bases, with 6 bases left between them. The CDR3 is CASSSSQETQYF. The CDR3 nucleotides are TGTGCCAGCAGTTCTAGTCAAGAGACCCAGTACTTC.

This chain joins TRBV7-2 and TRBJ1-1, with D unresolved. V was cut by 5 bases and J by 6 bases, with 13 bases left in between. Germline CDR1 is SGHTA and CDR2 is FQGNSA. The CDR3 extends over 13 amino acids. CDR3 coding DNA: TGTGCCAGCAGCCTAATGCAGGTGTCTGAAGCTTTCTTT. Protein product: CASSLMQVSEAFF.

In its sample, this clone was seen a few times. The chain has TRBV5-4 and TRBJ2-7, with 8 positions matching TRBD1. The CDR3 covers 15 residues. The trim removed 4 bases at V and 2 bases at J, leaving 8 bases unmatched. The germline CDR1 and CDR2 sequences are SGHNT and YYREEE (reference sequence). CDR3 sequence (DNA): TGTGCCAGCAGCCTGGACAGGGCAGTCGCCTACGAGCAGTACTTC. It yields the protein CASSLDRAVAYEQYF.

The CDR3 region is CAISRHDRGAYF. As DNA, the CDR3 is TGTGCCATCAGTCGCCATGACAGAGGAGCGTACTTC. This chain uses TRBV10-3 with TRBJ2-7, with D perhaps TRBD1 (5 bases). The CDR3 has 12 residues. Germline assignment: CDR1 ENHRY and CDR2 SYGVKD. Trimming took 5 bases from V and 12 from J, leaving 17 bases between them.

The genes are TRBV12-3 or TRBV12-4 and TRBJ1-5; D not resolved. The CDR3 runs to 12 residues. V shed 3 bases and J shed 4 bases, with 4 bases lying between them. DNA of the CDR3: TGTGCCAGCAGTTTCACAAATCAGCCCCAGCATTTT. It is translated as CASSFTNQPQHF.

This rearrangement joins TRBV5-4 to TRBJ2-3; 7 bases fit TRBD2. In germline, CDR1 is SGHNT, CDR2 YYREEE (reference sequence). The ends lost 4 bases at V and 10 bases at J; junction bases unmatched: 12. This CDR3 spans 14 amino acids. The chain's CDR3 is CASSPGGSEPPQYF. The DNA for the CDR3 is TGTGCCAGCAGCCCGGGGGGTTCCGAACCCCCGCAGTATTTT.

The chain employs TRBV6-5 and TRBJ2-7; D gene uncertain. V lost 6 bases, J lost 0 bases, and 15 bases lay in between. The germline V gene encodes CDR1 MNHEY and CDR2 SVGAGI. The CDR3 spans 15 residues. CDR3 region: CASRSGSTSSYEQYF. The CDR3 DNA sequence: TGTGCCAGCAGGTCCGGGTCTACCAGCTCCTACGAGCAGTACTTC.

The gene calls are TRBV7-9 and TRBJ2-3; no definite D call. The CDR3 covers 15 residues. Germline V gene data show CDR1 as SEHNR and CDR2 as FQNEAQ (reference sequence). V lost 5 bases and J 2 bases, leaving 14 bases between the germline ends. DNA for the CDR3: TGTGCCAGCAGCCGCCTTGGGCCGCTCACAGATACGCAGTATTTT. Amino acid sequence: CASSRLGPLTDTQYF. Full variable domain (remainder filled in from reference TRBV7-9 and TRBJ2-3): DTGVSQNPRHKITKRGQNVTFRCDPISEHNRLYWYRQTLGQGPEFLTYFQNEAQLEKSRLLSDRFSAERPKGSFSTLEIQRTEQGDSAMYLCASSRLGPLTDTQYFGPGTRLTVL.

The chain combines TRBV2 with TRBJ2-7, with D uncertain. Germline loops: CDR1 SNHLY, CDR2 FYNNEI. Trimming took 7 bases from V and 2 from J, leaving 9 bases between them. The CDR3 totals 12 residues. CDR3 DNA: TGTGCCAGCATAGACCAGGCCTACGAGCAGTACTTC. It encodes CASIDQAYEQYF.

V and J are TRBV5-1 and TRBJ1-2; TRBD1 matches at 9 bases. Per germline, CDR1 SGHRS and CDR2 YFSETQ. The V and J ends lost 4 bases and 7 bases, in that order; junction bases with no gene match: 8. CDR3 size: 14 residues. CDR3 in amino acids: CASSPTGGASGYTF. For the CDR3, the DNA is TGCGCCAGCAGCCCAACAGGGGGCGCGAGTGGCTACACCTTC.

This rearrangement joins TRBV15 to TRBJ1-5; D is perhaps TRBD1 (5 bases). The CDR3 length is 16 residues. Germline V gene data show CDR1 as LNHNV and CDR2 as YYDKDF (reference sequence). V was shortened by 1 base and J by 2 bases, with 12 bases between the two germline ends. In DNA form, the CDR3 reads TGTGCCACCAGCAGAGCCGGGACGGGAGGCAATCAGCCCCAGCATTTT. It is translated as CATSRAGTGGNQPQHF.

CDR3 sequence reads: CASSLGWDSGYGYTF. CDR3 DNA sequence: TGTGCCAGCAGCTTAGGATGGGACAGCGGCTATGGCTACACCTTC. This chain uses TRBV11-2 with TRBJ1-2, with 7 bases that match TRBD1. The CDR3 is 15 residues long. Germline V gene lookup returns CDR1 SGHAT and CDR2 FQNNGV. Unmatched junction bases numbered 6, after V lost 1 base and J lost 4 bases.

The rearrangement uses TRBV18 and TRBJ1-1; D not certain. The CDR3 length is 13 residues. Germline lookup yields CDR1 KGHSH and CDR2 LQKENI. V gave up 0 bases and J gave up 5 bases, with 7 bases separating them. The CDR3 reads CASSPPVGTEAFF. CDR3 nucleotide sequence: TGTGCCAGCTCACCACCGGTCGGTACTGAAGCTTTCTTT.

The CDR3 bases are TGTGCCAGCAGTTCCCAGGGTCCCCCCTACGAGCAGTACTTC. This gives the protein CASSSQGPPYEQYF. The gene calls are TRBV27 and TRBJ2-7; weak D call: TRBD1 (5 bases). The CDR3 has 14 amino acids. CDR1 is MNHEY, CDR2 SMNVEV, per germline (reference sequence). V lost 4 bases and J lost 2, with 12 bases in between.

This sequence joins TRBV6-6 and TRBJ1-1; no clear D gene. V lost 5 bases and J 8 bases, leaving 12 bases between the germline ends. Germline CDR1 is MNHNY and CDR2 is SVGAGI (reference sequence). This CDR3 comprises 12 residues. The CDR3 DNA reads as TGTGCCAGCAGTCTCCCGGGTACCGAAGCTTTCTTT. The encoded protein is CASSLPGTEAFF.

This clone was seen more than once but under ten times. The rearrangement joins TRBV6-5 to TRBJ1-2; D is undetermined. Trimming took off 3 bases at V and 0 bases at J, with 14 bases between the two ends. The CDR3 totals 16 residues. Per germline, CDR1 MNHEY and CDR2 SVGAGI. For the CDR3, the DNA is TGTGCCAGCAGTTATGCAGTCACGGGAGCTAACTATGGCTACACCTTC. Amino acids: CASSYAVTGANYGYTF.

The genes are TRBV5-1 and TRBJ2-5; 8 positions match TRBD1. J lost 4 bases, V lost 1 base, and 6 bases had no gene match. This CDR3 spans 15 amino acids. Germline CDR1 is SGHRS and CDR2 is YFSETQ. CDR3 loop: CASSLTPTGGETQYF. CDR3 DNA: TGCGCCAGCAGCTTGACCCCCACAGGGGGAGAGACCCAGTACTTC. The whole variable domain, remainder taken from reference TRBV5-1 and TRBJ2-5, is KAGVTQTPRYLIKTRGQQVTLSCSPISGHRSVSWYQQTPGQGLQFLFEYFSETQRNKGNFPGRFSGRQFSNSRSEMNVSTLELGDSALYLCASSLTPTGGETQYFGPGTRLLVL.